The 19 T cell receptor beta chains presented below share a single source sample, sequenced in a study of shared clonotypes between healthy human individuals. Sequencing used immunoSEQ multiplex PCR; TCRdb keeps in-frame clones, though not all of them. The table includes roughly 1,500,000 clones, approximately 98% detected once. The sequenced sample consisted of naive CD4+ T cells sorted from blood. As for subset: CD45RA+ positively selected. These receptors came from a man aged 30 to 45 in good health.

As to this clone: The sample holds other DNA sequences that translate to the same CDR3. The gene calls are TRBV5-1 and TRBJ2-5, with no clear D. Germline V gene data show CDR1 as SGHRS and CDR2 as YFSETQ. The V end lost 1 base, the J end lost 2 bases, and 6 bases lay between the germline ends. This CDR3 region has 13 residues. Here the CDR3 DNA reads TGCGCCAGCAGCTTGCGGAGTCAAGAGACCCAGTACTTC. This codes for CASSLRSQETQYF.

V usage is TRBV19 and J usage is TRBJ1-2; no reliable D call. Germline CDR1 reads LNHDA; CDR2 reads SQIVND (reference sequence). The germline V and J ends were trimmed by 10 bases and 2 bases, with 14 bases remaining between them. The CDR3 extends over 13 amino acids. The CDR3 reads CATGRALNYGYTF. As DNA, the CDR3 is TGTGCCACCGGAAGGGCCCTGAACTATGGCTACACCTTC. The whole variable domain, remainder taken from reference TRBV19 and TRBJ1-2, is DGGITQSPKYLFRKEGQNVTLSCEQNLNHDAMYWYRQDPGQGLRLIYYSQIVNDFQKGDIAEGYSVSREKKESFPLTVTSAQKNPTAFYLCATGRALNYGYTFGSGTRLTVV.

The chain carries TRBV29-1 and TRBJ2-1, with 8 bases lining up with TRBD2. J lost 8 bases, V lost 4 bases, and 10 bases had no gene match. Germline assignment: CDR1 SQVTM and CDR2 ANQGSEA. This CDR3 region has 14 residues. The CDR3: CSVGISGVGDEQFF. Here the CDR3 DNA reads TGCAGCGTTGGTATTAGCGGGGTGGGGGATGAGCAGTTCTTC.

The chain couples TRBV7-2 to TRBJ2-5; D unclear. The V end was cut by 5 bases, the J end by 4 bases, with 11 bases between. Germline CDR1 and CDR2: SGHTA and FQGNSA. CDR3 length: 13 residues. The DNA of the CDR3 is TGTGCCAGCAGCCAGAGGTGGGGAGAGACCCAGTACTTC. This sequence encodes CASSQRWGETQYF.

This chain connects TRBV7-2 to TRBJ2-4, with a possible D match to TRBD2 (6 bases). Between the trimmed V and J ends, which lost 2 bases and 4 bases, there was a span of 15 bases. The CDR3 is 16 residues long. Germline CDR1 and CDR2: SGHTA and FQGNSA. In nucleotides, the CDR3 is TGTGCCAGCAGCTTACGCATAGATAGCGGAAAAAACATTCAGTACTTC. This sequence encodes CASSLRIDSGKNIQYF.

Remarks on this clone: Other DNA sequences in the sample encode the same CDR3. This chain joins TRBV5-1 and TRBJ2-7, with D unclear. V lost 3 bases and J 2 bases, leaving 9 bases between the germline ends. Germline V gene lookup returns CDR1 SGHRS and CDR2 YFSETQ. The CDR3 has 13 amino acids. The CDR3 region is CASSSRTAYEQYF. In DNA form, the CDR3 reads TGCGCCAGCAGCTCGCGGACCGCCTACGAGCAGTACTTC.

The V call is TRBV27, the J call TRBJ1-5, with 9 nucleotides matching TRBD1. Per germline, CDR1 MNHEY and CDR2 SMNVEV (reference sequence). After removal of 5 bases from V and 7 bases from J, the junction contained 12 bases not matched to a gene. The CDR3 totals 16 residues. The CDR3 region is CASSPWAGTGPQPQHF. The CDR3 nucleotides read TGTGCCAGCAGTCCGTGGGCCGGGACAGGGCCGCAGCCCCAGCATTTT.

The genes are TRBV30 and TRBJ1-1; 9 nucleotides agree with TRBD1. CDR1 and CDR2 (germline): GTSNPN, SVGIG (reference sequence). Trimming at V came to 5 bases and at J to 5 bases, leaving 6 bases not matched to a gene. The CDR3 loop spans 13 amino acids. The CDR3 protein is CAWGDRVGTEAFF. CDR3 DNA: TGTGCCTGGGGGGACAGGGTGGGGACTGAAGCTTTCTTT.

The chain links TRBV7-9 to TRBJ2-1; D possibly corresponds to TRBD2 (5 bases). The CDR3 sequence is 10 residues long. The germline CDR1 and CDR2 sequences are SEHNR and FQNEAQ (reference sequence). The DNA of the CDR3 is TGTGTGTCTAGCCCCCAAGGCGAGTTCTTC. Amino acid sequence: CVSSPQGEFF. Filled out from reference TRBV7-9 and TRBJ2-1, the complete variable domain reads DTGVSQNPRHKITKRGQNVTFRCDPISEHNRLYWYRQTLGQGPEFLTYFQNEAQLEKSRLLSDRFSAERPKGSFSTLEIQRTEQGDSAMYLCVSSPQGEFFGPGTRLTVL.

This chain connects TRBV14 to TRBJ1-1, with D possibly matching TRBD1 (5 bases). The V gene lost 1 base and the J gene lost 11 bases, with 11 bases spanning the gap. This CDR3 region has 12 residues. Germline V lookup: CDR1 SGHDN, CDR2 FVKESK. The chain's CDR3 is CASSQVQGGAFF. CDR3 nucleotides: TGTGCCAGCAGCCAAGTGCAGGGAGGGGCTTTCTTT.

This chain joins TRBV7-2 and TRBJ2-7; D ambiguous. V lost 0 bases to trimming and J lost 2 bases, with 5 bases between them. CDR3 length: 13 amino acids. Germline V gene lookup returns CDR1 SGHTA and CDR2 FQGNSA. In DNA form, the CDR3 reads TGTGCCAGCAGCTTAGCGTATCCCTACGAGCAGTACTTC. Encoded protein: CASSLAYPYEQYF. Full variable domain (missing parts from reference TRBV7-2 and TRBJ2-7): GAGVSQSPSNKVTEKGKDVELRCDPISGHTALYWYRQSLGQGLEFLIYFQGNSAPDKSGLPSDRFSAERTGGSVSTLTIQRTQQEDSAVYLCASSLAYPYEQYFGPGTRLTVT.

This chain joins TRBV25-1 and TRBJ1-1; possible D gene TRBD1, 5 bases. From germline, CDR1 is MGHDK and CDR2 SYGVNS. The CDR3 is made up of 15 amino acids. V lost 1 base to trimming and J lost 5 bases, with 14 bases between them. CDR3 coding DNA: TGTGCCAGCAGTGAATCGAGGGGCGCAGTGACTGAAGCTTTCTTT. Encoded protein: CASSESRGAVTEAFF.

V and J are TRBV11-3 and TRBJ2-3; the D gene is possibly TRBD1 (5 bases). Germline CDR1 and CDR2: SGHNT and YENEEA. V dropped 3 bases and J dropped 0 bases, with 7 bases sitting between them. This CDR3 has 14 residues. The CDR3 DNA follows: TGTGCCAGCAGCTTGACAGTAAGCACAGATACGCAGTATTTT. Translation gives CASSLTVSTDTQYF.

The chain has TRBV18 and TRBJ2-7; tentative D call: TRBD2 (5 bases). CDR3 length equals 19 residues. Germline CDR1 KGHSH, CDR2 LQKENI. Trimming took off 3 bases at V and 3 bases at J, with 27 bases between the two ends. The CDR3 loop reads CASSPALGRGPIHLYEQYF. Written as DNA, the CDR3 is TGTGCCAGCTCACCTGCCCTGGGGAGAGGGCCCATCCATCTCTACGAGCAGTACTTC.

This sequence joins TRBV30 and TRBJ1-4, with a tentative D call TRBD1 (6 bases). From germline, CDR1 is GTSNPN and CDR2 SVGIG (reference sequence). V was pared by 3 bases and J by 7 bases, with 15 bases between. The CDR3 extends over 14 amino acids. The CDR3 nucleotides read TGTGCCTGGAGCTCCGACAGGCGGCGTGAAAAACTGTTTTTT. Amino acids: CAWSSDRRREKLFF.

The chain links TRBV9 to TRBJ1-1; D perhaps matches TRBD1 (5 bases). Trimming stripped 0 bases from V and 7 bases from J, with 22 bases between. The CDR3 totals 17 residues. From germline, CDR1 is SGDLS and CDR2 YYNGEE. CDR3 protein: CASSVAPVTSTVHEAFF. Here the CDR3 DNA reads TGTGCCAGCAGCGTAGCCCCTGTTACGTCGACAGTGCATGAAGCTTTCTTT.

This chain joins TRBV18 and TRBJ2-5; D is perhaps TRBD1 or TRBD2 (5 bases each). V was trimmed by 0 bases and J by 1 base, leaving 12 bases between them. This CDR3 has 16 amino acids. CDR1 is KGHSH, CDR2 LQKENI, per germline. The CDR3 spells CASSPPQGRGQETQYF. As DNA, the CDR3 is TGTGCCAGCTCACCACCTCAGGGTCGGGGCCAAGAGACCCAGTACTTC. Filled out from reference TRBV18 and TRBJ2-5, the complete variable domain reads NAGVMQNPRHLVRRRGQEARLRCSPMKGHSHVYWYRQLPEEGLKFMVYLQKENIIDESGMPKERFSAEFPKEGPSILRIQQVVRGDSAAYFCASSPPQGRGQETQYFGPGTRLLVL.

The genes are TRBV15 and TRBJ1-5; D gene uncertain. Trimming cost V 5 bases and J 7 bases, with 18 bases left between them. This CDR3 has 15 amino acids. The V gene's germline CDR1 is LNHNV and CDR2 YYDKDF (reference sequence). The chain's CDR3 is CATSGWEGNGQPQHF. The CDR3 DNA sequence: TGTGCCACCAGCGGATGGGAGGGAAACGGCCAGCCCCAGCATTTT.

V and J are TRBV25-1 and TRBJ1-5, with D perhaps TRBD1 (5 bases). The ends were cut back, 6 bases at V and 4 bases at J, with 13 bases in the middle. CDR1 MGHDK and CDR2 SYGVNS come from the germline V gene. The CDR3 sequence is 14 residues long. CDR3 bases: TGTGCCAGCAGCATATGCAGGGAAAATCAGCCCCAGCATTTT. It yields the protein CASSICRENQPQHF.